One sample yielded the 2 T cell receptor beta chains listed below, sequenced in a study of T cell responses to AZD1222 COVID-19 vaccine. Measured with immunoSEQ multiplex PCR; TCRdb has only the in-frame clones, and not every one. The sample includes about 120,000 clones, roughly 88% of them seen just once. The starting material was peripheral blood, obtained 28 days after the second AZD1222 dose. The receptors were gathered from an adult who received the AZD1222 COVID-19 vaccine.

CDR3 nucleotides: TGCAGTGCTAGTAAGGAGGTCTATGGCTACACCTTC. The encoded protein is CSASKEVYGYTF. The J gene is TRBJ1-2, the V gene TRBV20-1; D unclear. Per germline, CDR1 DFQATT and CDR2 SNEGSKA (reference sequence). The CDR3 is 12 amino acids. Trimming removed 3 bases at V and 4 bases at J, with 9 bases between.

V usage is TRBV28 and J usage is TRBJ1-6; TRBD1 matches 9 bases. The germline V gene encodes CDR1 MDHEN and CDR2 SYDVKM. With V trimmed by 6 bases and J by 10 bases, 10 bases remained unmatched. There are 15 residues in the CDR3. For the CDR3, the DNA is TGTGCCAGCAGCGACCCCGGGACAGGGCAATCACCCCTCCACTTT. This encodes CASSDPGTGQSPLHF.